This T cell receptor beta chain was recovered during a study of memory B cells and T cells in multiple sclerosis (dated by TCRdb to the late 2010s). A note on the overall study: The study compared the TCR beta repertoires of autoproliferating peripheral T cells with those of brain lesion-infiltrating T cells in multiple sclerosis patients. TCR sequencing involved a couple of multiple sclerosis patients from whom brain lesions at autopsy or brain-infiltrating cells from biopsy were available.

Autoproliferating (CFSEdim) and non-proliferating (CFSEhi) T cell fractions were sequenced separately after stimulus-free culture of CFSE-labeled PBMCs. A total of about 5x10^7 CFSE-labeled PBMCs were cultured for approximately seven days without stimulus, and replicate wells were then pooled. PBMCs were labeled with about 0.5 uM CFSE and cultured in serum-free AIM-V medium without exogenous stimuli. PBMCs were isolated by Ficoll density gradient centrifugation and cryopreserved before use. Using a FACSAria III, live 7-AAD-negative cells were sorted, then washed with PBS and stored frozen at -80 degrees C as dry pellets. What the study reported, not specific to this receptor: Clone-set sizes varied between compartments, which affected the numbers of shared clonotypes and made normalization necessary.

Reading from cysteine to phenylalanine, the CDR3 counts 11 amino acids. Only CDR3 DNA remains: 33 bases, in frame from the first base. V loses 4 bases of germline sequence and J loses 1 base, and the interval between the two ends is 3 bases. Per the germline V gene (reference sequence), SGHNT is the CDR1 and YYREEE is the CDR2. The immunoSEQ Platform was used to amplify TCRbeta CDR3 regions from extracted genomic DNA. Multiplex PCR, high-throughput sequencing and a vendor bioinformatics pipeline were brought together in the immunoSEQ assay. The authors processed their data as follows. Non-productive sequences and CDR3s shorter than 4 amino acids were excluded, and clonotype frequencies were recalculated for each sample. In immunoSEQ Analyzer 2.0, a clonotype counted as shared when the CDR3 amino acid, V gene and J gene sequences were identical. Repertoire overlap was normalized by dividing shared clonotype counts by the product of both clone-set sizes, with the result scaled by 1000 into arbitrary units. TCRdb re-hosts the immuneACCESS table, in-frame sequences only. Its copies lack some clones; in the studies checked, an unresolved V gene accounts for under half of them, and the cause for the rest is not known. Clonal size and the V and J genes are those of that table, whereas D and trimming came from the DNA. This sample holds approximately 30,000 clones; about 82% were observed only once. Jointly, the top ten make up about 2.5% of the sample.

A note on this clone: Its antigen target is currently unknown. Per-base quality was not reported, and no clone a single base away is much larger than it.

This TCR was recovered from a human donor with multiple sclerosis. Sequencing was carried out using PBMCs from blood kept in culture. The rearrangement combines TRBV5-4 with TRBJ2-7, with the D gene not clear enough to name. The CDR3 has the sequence CASSNSYEQYF. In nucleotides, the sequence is TGTGCCAGCAGCAATTCCTACGAGCAGTACTTC.